This T cell receptor (beta chain) was documented in a study of tumor-infiltrating lymphocytes in primary liver carcinoma. Priming with a constant-region primer yielded TCR beta cDNA from approximately 500 ng total RNA. Libraries for TCR beta were built through three nested multiplex PCR rounds, which together made up a slightly modified ARM-PCR procedure. Each CDR3 protein gets one entry after TCRdb re-called the multiplex PCR reads with MiXCR. Found here are approximately 330,000 distinct CDR3 sequences, about two thirds of them singletons; the top ten hold 5.5% to 7%. Unsorted whole blood yielded blood RNA, and germline DNA was extracted as well. This clonotype has a count of ten or more. The sample was peripheral blood. This clonotype was obtained from a man aged 35-49 years with primary liver carcinoma and hepatitis B virus infection.

This chain's CDR3 is CASSLVGSSSQETQYF. The CDR3 DNA reads as TGTGCCAGCAGCTTGGTCGGGAGCAGCTCCCAAGAGACCCAGTACTTC. The chain has TRBV5-4 and TRBJ2-5, with D perhaps matching TRBD2 (6 bases). Germline CDR1 is SGHNT and CDR2 is YYREEE (reference sequence). The CDR3 consists of 16 residues. V lost 0 bases and J lost 1, with 13 bases in between. The full variable domain, rest sourced from reference TRBV5-4 and TRBJ2-5, is ETGVTQSPTHLIKTRGQQVTLRCSSQSGHNTVSWYQQALGQGPQFIFQYYREEENGRGNFPPRFSGLQFPNYSSELNVNALELDDSALYLCASSLVGSSSQETQYFGPGTRLLVL.